This T cell receptor beta chain derives from a study of blood T cell repertoires in COVID-19. The wider study: In each case, the material was cDNA or gDNA derived from T cells, B-cell-depleted T cells, or PBMCs.

This table comes from immunoSEQ multiplex PCR, and its TCRdb copy is limited to in-frame clones, with some not included. The sample consists of about 220,000 clones, over 75% of them appearing once. The CDR3 extends over 16 amino acids. Per germline, CDR1 SGHAT and CDR2 FQNNGV. Between the trimmed V and J ends, which lost 5 bases and 0 bases, there was a span of 16 bases. Recruits, aged roughly 18 to 100 years, lived in 24 US areas. Participants' reported clinical history set cohort assignment. Donors in Cohort 3 who had recovered were those with two negative PCRs, healthcare professional clearance, or resolution of their symptoms.

This receptor was identified in a woman in her fifties or sixties who had recovered from COVID-19. This chain joins TRBV11-2 and TRBJ1-1; perhaps TRBD1 as D (6 bases). Material for sequencing was PBMCs or T cells enriched from blood (not recorded which). The CDR3 nucleotides read TGTGCCAGCAGCCCGATCAGGGGAGTCATGAACACTGAAGCTTTCTTT. Its translation: CASSPIRGVMNTEAFF.